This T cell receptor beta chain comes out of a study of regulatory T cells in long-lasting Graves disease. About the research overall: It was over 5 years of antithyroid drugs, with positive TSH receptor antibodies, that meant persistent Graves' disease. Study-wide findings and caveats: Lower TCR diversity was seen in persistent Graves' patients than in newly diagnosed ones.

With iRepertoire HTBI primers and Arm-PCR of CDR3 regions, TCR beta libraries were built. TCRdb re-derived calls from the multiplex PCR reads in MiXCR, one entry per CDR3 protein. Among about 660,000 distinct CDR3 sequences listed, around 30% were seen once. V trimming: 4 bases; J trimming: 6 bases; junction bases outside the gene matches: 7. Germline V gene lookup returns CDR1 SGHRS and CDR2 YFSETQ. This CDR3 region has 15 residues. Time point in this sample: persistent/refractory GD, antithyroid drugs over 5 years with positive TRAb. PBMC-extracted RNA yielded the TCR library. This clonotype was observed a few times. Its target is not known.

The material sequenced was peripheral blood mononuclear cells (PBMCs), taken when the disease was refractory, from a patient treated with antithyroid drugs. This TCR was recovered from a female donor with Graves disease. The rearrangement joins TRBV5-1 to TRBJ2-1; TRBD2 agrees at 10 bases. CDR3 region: CASSPVAGGPNEQFF. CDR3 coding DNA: TGCGCCAGCAGCCCGGTAGCGGGAGGCCCCAATGAGCAGTTCTTC.